This T cell receptor (beta chain) is from a study of blood T cell repertoires in COVID-19. About the study: Donors in the United States, Italy and Spain gave samples during acute or convalescent COVID-19. T cells, B-cell-depleted T cells, or PBMCs provided the cDNA or gDNA that served as material.

In the original workflow: It was from reference gene primer amplification that nucleated cell counts were estimated. Sequencing was performed with immunoSEQ multiplex PCR; in TCRdb, only in-frame clones are kept and a portion is missing. The V and J calls and clone size were taken over from that table, and D and trimming were inferred from the DNA. Of more than 65,000 clones detected, 89% appear once; the ten largest clones hold more than 8%. This CDR3 contains 14 residues. The V gene lost 3 bases and the J gene lost 0 bases, with 8 bases spanning the gap. Germline V gives CDR1 SGHNT, CDR2 YYREEE (reference sequence).

Sequencing was carried out using peripheral blood. The sequence came from a man aged 50-59 years with acute or convalescent COVID-19. The chain uses TRBV5-4 and TRBJ2-3; tentative D call: TRBD2 (6 bases). The CDR3 region has the DNA TGTGCCAGCAGCTCGGGGACTAGCACAGATACGCAGTATTTT. Amino acids: CASSSGTSTDTQYF.